The T cell receptor (beta chain) described here comes from a study of shared clonotypes between healthy human individuals. Remarks on this clone: Its antigen is undetermined.

General study findings and limits: Blood alone was sampled, and tissue repertoires likely differ.

V gave up 5 bases and J gave up 0 bases, with 7 bases separating them. There are 13 residues in the CDR3. Germline V lookup: CDR1 SNHLY, CDR2 FYNNEI. Deep-level settings were used for running the assay. Measured with immunoSEQ multiplex PCR; TCRdb has only the in-frame clones, and not every one. The table has nearly 500,000 clones, roughly four fifths seen once. This TCR was recovered from a woman between 40 and 50 years old in good health. Some clones in this sample may be carry-over from other donors' samples. Sequences were obtained from PBMCs. The chain joins TRBV2 to TRBJ1-1; a weak D match, TRBD1 (5 bases). Here the CDR3 reads CASSQGLNTEAFF. The CDR3 DNA follows: TGTGCCAGCAGTCAGGGCTTGAACACTGAAGCTTTCTTT. Combining the CDR3 with reference TRBV2 and TRBJ1-1 gives the whole variable domain EPEVTQTPSHQVTQMGQEVILRCVPISNHLYFYWYRQILGQKVEFLVSFYNNEISEKSEIFDDQFSVERPDGSNFTLKIRSTKLEDSAMYFCASSQGLNTEAFFGQGTRLTVV.